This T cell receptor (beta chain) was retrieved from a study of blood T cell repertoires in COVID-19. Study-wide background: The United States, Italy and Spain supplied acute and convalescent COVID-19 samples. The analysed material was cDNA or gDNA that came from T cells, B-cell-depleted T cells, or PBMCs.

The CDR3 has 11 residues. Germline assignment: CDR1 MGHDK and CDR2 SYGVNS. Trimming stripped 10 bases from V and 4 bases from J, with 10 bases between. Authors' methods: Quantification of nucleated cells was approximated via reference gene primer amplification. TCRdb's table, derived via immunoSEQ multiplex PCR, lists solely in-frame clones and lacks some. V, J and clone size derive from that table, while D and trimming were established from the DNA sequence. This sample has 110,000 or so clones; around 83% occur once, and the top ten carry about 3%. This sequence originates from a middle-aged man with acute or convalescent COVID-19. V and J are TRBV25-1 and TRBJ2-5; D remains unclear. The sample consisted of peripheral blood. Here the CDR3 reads CATETGETQYF. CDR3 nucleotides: TGTGCCACCGAGACGGGAGAGACCCAGTACTTC.